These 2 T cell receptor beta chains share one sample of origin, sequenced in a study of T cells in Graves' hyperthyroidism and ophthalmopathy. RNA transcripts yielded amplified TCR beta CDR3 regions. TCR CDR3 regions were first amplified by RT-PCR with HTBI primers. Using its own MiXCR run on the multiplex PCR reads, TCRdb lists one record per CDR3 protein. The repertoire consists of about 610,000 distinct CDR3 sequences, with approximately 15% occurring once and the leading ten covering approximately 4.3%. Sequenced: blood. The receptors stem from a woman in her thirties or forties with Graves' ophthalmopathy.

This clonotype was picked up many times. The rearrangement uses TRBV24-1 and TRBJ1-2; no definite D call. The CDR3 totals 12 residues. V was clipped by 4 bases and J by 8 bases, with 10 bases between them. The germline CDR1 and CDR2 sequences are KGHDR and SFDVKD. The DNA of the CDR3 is TGTGCCACCAGTGACCCCAATAGCGGCTACACCTTC. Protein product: CATSDPNSGYTF.

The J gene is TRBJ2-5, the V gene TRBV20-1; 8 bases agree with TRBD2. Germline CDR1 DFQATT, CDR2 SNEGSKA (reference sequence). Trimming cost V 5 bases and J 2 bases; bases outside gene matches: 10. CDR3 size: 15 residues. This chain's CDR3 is CSAPTTGGSQETQYF. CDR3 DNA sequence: TGCAGTGCTCCTACAACGGGAGGGAGTCAAGAGACCCAGTACTTC.